This T cell receptor beta chain was recorded in a study of STAT5B mutations in CD4+ large granular lymphocyte leukemia. In the original workflow: The detection floor for productive clonotype frequency was 2.59 x 10-5. Clones were sequenced by immunoSEQ multiplex PCR, and TCRdb holds only the in-frame ones, with some missing. V and J calls and clone size come straight from that table; D and trimming were deduced from the DNA. In the table there are 30,000 to 35,000 clones, roughly 85% of which are singletons. The TCR originated in a human donor in good health. The specimen was CD4+ T cells from blood buffy coats.

CDR3 coding DNA: TGTGCCACCGGGGCTTGGCGGAACAATGAGCAGTTCTTC. This translates into CATGAWRNNEQFF. The genes are TRBV6-5 and TRBJ2-1; D may match TRBD1 or TRBD2 (5 bases each). Germline assignment: CDR1 MNHEY and CDR2 SVGAGI. The CDR3 spans 13 residues. Between the trimmed V and J ends, which lost 10 bases and 5 bases, there was a span of 15 bases.